These T cell receptor beta chains were read from a single sample in a study of beta chain features in type 1 diabetes. TCRdb's copy holds only in-frame clones and misses some; the assay was immunoSEQ multiplex PCR. The sample consists of 450,000 or so clones, 10% to 12% of them appearing once. Sequenced sample: naive CD4+ T cells from blood. The receptors were gathered from a woman aged 18-29 years in good health. Both conserved end residues are part of each CDR3. Each record gives: J gene, clone size, D gene, V gene, CDR3 protein, CDR3 DNA. A D gene is named only where the DNA matches it firmly. Clone sizes are given selectively: once, few, many, or a class where the clone is expanded.

J: TRBJ2-1; size: -; D: -; V: TRBV30; CDR3: CAASPYNEQFF; DNA: TGTGCCGCCAGCCCCTACAATGAGCAGTTCTTC
J: TRBJ2-1; size: few; D: TRBD1; V: TRBV10-3; CDR3: CATRQGLGNEQFF; DNA: TGTGCCACACGACAGGGTCTTGGCAATGAGCAGTTCTTC
J: TRBJ2-3; size: few; D: -; V: TRBV28; CDR3: CASSLIMGSSDTQYF; DNA: TGTGCCAGCAGTTTAATTATGGGGAGCTCAGATACGCAGTATTTT
J: TRBJ2-7; size: -; D: -; V: TRBV7-9; CDR3: CASSWNYEQYF; DNA: TGTGCCAGCAGCTGGAATTACGAGCAGTACTTC
J: TRBJ2-2; size: few; D: -; V: TRBV27; CDR3: CASSPTGNTGELFF; DNA: TGTGCCAGCAGCCCGACAGGAAACACCGGGGAGCTGTTTTTT
J: TRBJ2-4; size: -; D: TRBD1; V: TRBV2; CDR3: CASSGQGNIQYF; DNA: TGTGCCAGCAGCGGACAGGGAAACATTCAGTACTTC
J: TRBJ2-5; size: -; D: -; V: TRBV10-3; CDR3: CAISEGGRETQYF; DNA: TGTGCCATCAGTGAGGGGGGGAGAGAGACCCAGTACTTC
J: TRBJ1-2; size: few; D: -; V: TRBV23-1; CDR3: CASSQSVIERTPLYGYTF; DNA: TGCGCCAGCAGTCAATCGGTGATCGAACGGACACCCTTATATGGCTACACCTTC
J: TRBJ2-3; size: -; D: TRBD2; V: TRBV7-2; CDR3: CASSLAGTSGTDTQYF; DNA: TGTGCCAGCAGCTTAGCTGGGACTAGCGGCACAGATACGCAGTATTTT
J: TRBJ1-1; size: -; D: TRBD1; V: TRBV9; CDR3: CASSVATATGDRTEAFF; DNA: TGTGCCAGCAGCGTAGCTACAGCGACAGGGGATAGGACTGAAGCTTTCTTT
J: TRBJ2-4; size: few; D: -; V: TRBV29-1; CDR3: CSVASGAKNIQYF; DNA: TGCAGCGTGGCAAGTGGGGCCAAAAACATTCAGTACTTC
J: TRBJ2-6; size: few; D: -; V: TRBV28; CDR3: CASSFGPNVLTF; DNA: TGTGCCAGCAGTTTCGGGCCCAACGTCCTGACTTTC
J: TRBJ2-1; size: -; D: TRBD1; V: TRBV27; CDR3: CASSPQDRGNEQFF; DNA: TGTGCCAGCAGTCCCCAGGACAGGGGGAATGAGCAGTTCTTC
J: TRBJ2-7; size: few; D: -; V: TRBV7-9; CDR3: CATSFLQGSAYEQYF; DNA: TGTGCCACCAGCTTTCTCCAGGGGAGTGCCTACGAGCAGTACTTC
J: TRBJ1-2; size: few; D: -; V: TRBV25-1; CDR3: CASSALTTGNYGYTF; DNA: TGTGCCAGCAGTGCCCTAACGACAGGCAACTATGGCTACACCTTC
J: TRBJ2-3; size: few; D: -; V: TRBV20-1; CDR3: CSGGVTDTQYF; DNA: TGCAGTGGTGGAGTCACAGATACGCAGTATTTT
J: TRBJ2-1; size: -; D: TRBD2; V: TRBV29-1; CDR3: CSVDETVLAGGFNEQFF; DNA: TGCAGCGTTGATGAGACTGTTCTAGCGGGAGGTTTCAATGAGCAGTTCTTC
J: TRBJ2-5; size: few; D: -; V: TRBV29-1; CDR3: CSVLIGETQYF; DNA: TGCAGCGTTTTAATCGGGGAGACCCAGTACTTC
J: TRBJ2-7; size: few; D: -; V: TRBV6-6; CDR3: CASSYRRDYKDEQYF; DNA: TGTGCCAGCAGTTACCGCAGGGATTATAAGGACGAGCAGTACTTC
J: TRBJ2-3; size: many; D: -; V: TRBV7-9; CDR3: CASSLETASTDTQYF; DNA: TGTGCCAGCAGCTTAGAGACAGCTAGCACAGATACGCAGTATTTT
J: TRBJ2-3; size: -; D: -; V: TRBV9; CDR3: CASSVGAHVTDTQYF; DNA: TGTGCCAGCAGCGTAGGGGCCCACGTCACAGATACGCAGTATTTT
J: TRBJ1-4; size: -; D: -; V: TRBV30; CDR3: CASFVDSFNEKLFF; DNA: TGTGCCTCGTTCGTCGATTCCTTTAATGAAAAACTGTTTTTT
J: TRBJ1-2; size: few; D: -; V: TRBV4-3; CDR3: CASSQGLTRGYTF; DNA: TGCGCCAGCAGCCAAGGTTTAACTAGAGGCTACACCTTC
J: TRBJ2-5; size: -; D: TRBD2; V: TRBV6-5; CDR3: CASSYSSAGVRETQYF; DNA: TGTGCCAGCAGTTACTCGAGTGCGGGGGTCCGAGAGACCCAGTACTTC
J: TRBJ2-1; size: few; D: -; V: TRBV7-3; CDR3: CASSLMSATGGEQFF; DNA: TGTGCCAGCAGCTTAATGTCAGCCACCGGTGGTGAGCAGTTCTTC
J: TRBJ1-4; size: few; D: -; V: TRBV5-1; CDR3: CASSYRGQFPEKLFF; DNA: TGCGCCAGCAGCTATCGTGGACAGTTTCCGGAAAAACTGTTTTTT
J: TRBJ2-1; size: -; D: -; V: TRBV7-2; CDR3: CASSLAGSFYNEQFF; DNA: TGTGCCAGCAGCTTAGCGGGGTCCTTTTACAATGAGCAGTTCTTC
J: TRBJ2-5; size: -; D: TRBD1; V: TRBV7-3; CDR3: CASSGTGRAETQYF; DNA: TGTGCCAGCAGCGGGACAGGGCGGGCAGAGACCCAGTACTTC
J: TRBJ1-2; size: -; D: TRBD1; V: TRBV7-2; CDR3: CASSSTGSYGYTF; DNA: TGTGCCAGCAGCTCGACAGGGAGCTATGGCTACACCTTC
J: TRBJ2-2; size: few; D: -; V: TRBV5-4; CDR3: CASSQFDSGELFF; DNA: TGTGCCAGCAGCCAGTTCGATTCCGGGGAGCTGTTTTTT
J: TRBJ2-7; size: few; D: -; V: TRBV30; CDR3: CAWMGAATYEQYF; DNA: TGTGCCTGGATGGGAGCGGCGACCTACGAGCAGTACTTC
J: TRBJ1-1; size: -; D: TRBD1; V: TRBV7-2; CDR3: CASSLEQGIGNTEAFF; DNA: TGTGCCAGCAGCTTAGAACAGGGGATCGGGAACACTGAAGCTTTCTTT
J: TRBJ2-1; size: few; D: TRBD1; V: TRBV19; CDR3: CASNQPGQGFFEQFF; DNA: TGTGCCAGTAACCAACCGGGACAGGGTTTCTTTGAGCAGTTCTTC
J: TRBJ1-1; size: -; D: -; V: TRBV5-1; CDR3: CASTPSGQMGTEAFF; DNA: TGCGCCAGCACTCCTTCCGGACAGATGGGCACTGAAGCTTTCTTT
J: TRBJ2-4; size: few; D: -; V: TRBV5-1; CDR3: CASSLDSGRTKNIQYF; DNA: TGCGCCAGCAGCTTGGACAGCGGGCGTACCAAAAACATTCAGTACTTC
J: TRBJ2-1; size: few; D: TRBD2; V: TRBV14; CDR3: CASSQRSGLAGGPLNEQFF; DNA: TGTGCCAGCAGCCAAAGGTCCGGACTAGCGGGAGGGCCGCTCAATGAGCAGTTCTTC
J: TRBJ1-2; size: -; D: -; V: TRBV27; CDR3: CAVQWARGYTF; DNA: TGTGCAGTGCAGTGGGCCCGAGGCTACACCTTC
J: TRBJ2-7; size: many; D: -; V: TRBV29-1; CDR3: CSVGQLFYEQYF; DNA: TGCAGCGTAGGACAGCTCTTCTACGAGCAGTACTTC
J: TRBJ1-3; size: few; D: -; V: TRBV29-1; CDR3: CSVSAGAGNTIYF; DNA: TGCAGCGTTTCGGCAGGGGCTGGAAACACCATATATTTT
J: TRBJ2-3; size: few; D: -; V: TRBV7-9; CDR3: CASSLGGPDTQYF; DNA: TGTGCCAGCAGCTTAGGTGGACCGGATACGCAGTATTTT
J: TRBJ2-1; size: few; D: TRBD1; V: TRBV5-1; CDR3: CASSSGTGGYNEQFF; DNA: TGCGCCAGCAGCTCCGGGACAGGGGGCTACAATGAGCAGTTCTTC
J: TRBJ2-3; size: -; D: -; V: TRBV5-1; CDR3: CASSREPTDTQYF; DNA: TGCGCCAGCAGCCGCGAACCGACGGATACGCAGTATTTT
J: TRBJ2-7; size: -; D: -; V: TRBV7-9; CDR3: CASSNIGSYEQYF; DNA: TGTGCCAGCAGCAACATTGGATCCTACGAGCAGTACTTC
J: TRBJ1-1; size: -; D: -; V: TRBV5-6; CDR3: CASSPTGRWGTEAFF; DNA: TGTGCCAGCAGCCCTACAGGGCGATGGGGGACTGAAGCTTTCTTT
J: TRBJ2-3; size: -; D: TRBD2; V: TRBV2; CDR3: CASRERGLAGAADTQYF; DNA: TGTGCCAGCAGGGAAAGGGGACTAGCGGGGGCCGCAGATACGCAGTATTTT
J: TRBJ1-1; size: many; D: TRBD1; V: TRBV29-1; CDR3: CSVSGQGDTEAFF; DNA: TGCAGCGTTTCAGGACAGGGAGACACTGAAGCTTTCTTT
J: TRBJ1-2; size: -; D: -; V: TRBV30; CDR3: CAWIGFVIGTSNYGYTF; DNA: TGTGCCTGGATAGGGTTTGTAATCGGGACCTCAAACTATGGCTACACCTTC